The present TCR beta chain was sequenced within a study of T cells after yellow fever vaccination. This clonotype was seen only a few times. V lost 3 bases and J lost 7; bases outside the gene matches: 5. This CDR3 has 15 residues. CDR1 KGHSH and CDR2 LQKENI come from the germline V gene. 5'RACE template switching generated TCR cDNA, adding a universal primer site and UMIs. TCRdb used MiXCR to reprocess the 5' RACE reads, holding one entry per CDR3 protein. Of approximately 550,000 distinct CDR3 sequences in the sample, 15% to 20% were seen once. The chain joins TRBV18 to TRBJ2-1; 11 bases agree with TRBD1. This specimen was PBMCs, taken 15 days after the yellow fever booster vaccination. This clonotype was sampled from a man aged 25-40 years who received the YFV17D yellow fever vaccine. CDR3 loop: CASSPGTGGLNEQFF. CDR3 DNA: TGTGCCAGCTCACCCGGGACAGGGGGGTTAAATGAGCAGTTCTTC.